The sequence of this TCR beta chain was determined in a study of T cell changes during pregnancy in multiple sclerosis (dated by TCRdb to about 2019). A note on the overall study: The study examined how the T cell repertoire changed over the course of pregnancy in women with multiple sclerosis.

This clone was detected once. Its antigen is not yet known. Base qualities are missing; no much larger clone stands one base away. Library preparation was by the immunoSEQ multiplex PCR assay. The immuneACCESS repertoire file appears here via TCRdb, limited to in-frame rearrangements. These files lack a portion of the clones; in checked studies, under half of the deficit traces to unresolved V genes, and the cause of the others is not known. The sample table shows roughly 83,000 clones, and around 90% are seen once. The ten largest make up 3.5% of the sample. Per the germline V gene (reference sequence), LNHDA is the CDR1 and SQIVND is the CDR2. Here V drops 1 base and J drops 10 bases, and the junction holds 7 bases not matched to any gene. The CDR3, from cysteine to phenylalanine, totals 15 residues. Just the 45-base CDR3 DNA is kept, in frame starting at base 1.

This chain is built from TRBV19 and TRBJ1-6, and TRBD1 aligns with 7 junction nucleotides. This material consisted of PBMCs, taken in the first trimester of pregnancy. The sequence derives from a female donor in good health, serving as a control in a pregnancy study. Some clones in this sample may be carry-over from other donors' samples. The nucleotide sequence is TGTGCCAGTAGTATAGGAGGCAAGGGGGCCTCACCCCTCCACTTT. Its coded protein is CASSIGGKGASPLHF.